Below, one T cell receptor beta chain is given with its context. This clonotype was observed a few times. Its recognized antigen is unknown. Per-nucleotide qualities are absent, and no much larger clonotype sits a single base away. The sample belongs to a study of identical twins (dated by TCRdb to 2016 to 2018). Broadly, across the study: To test whether fetal clonotypes persist, this study deep-sequenced TCR alpha and beta repertoires from monozygotic twins, from unrelated adults of various ages, and from cord blood. Replicate twin experiments were performed at different times using different library preparation protocols to rule out contamination. Paper-wide results and their limitations: In beta out-of-frame sequences, excess twin sharing was weaker, because having fewer shared sequences lowered the signal-to-noise ratio. Zero-insertion analyses could be partly confounded by invariant T cells such as MAIT and iNKT, though diverse VJ usage argued against such confounding for most clonotypes. Fewer insertions were carried by abundant cord blood beta clonotypes; a weaker similar trend was observed in young adult naive repertoires, while no such trend was observed in memory repertoires. Compared with coincidental sharing between unrelated individuals, out-of-frame TCR alpha sequences shared between twins showed an excess of sequences with low generation probability. In monozygotic twins, recombination models systematically underestimated out-of-frame TCR alpha sharing, but the models matched the sharing seen between unrelated individuals. Because the same donors could not be followed over many years, conclusions were based on cross-sectional statistical analysis.

Every donor was a healthy Caucasian. The twin cohort comprised three pairs of female monozygotic twins, all aged roughly 18 to 29 years. CD4+ and CD8+ T cell populations were isolated with positive isolation kits from Invitrogen. For CDR1 and CDR2, the germline V gene lists MNHNS and SASEGT. The V end gives up 1 base and the J end 3 bases, leaving 8 bases in the junction not matched to a gene. The CDR3 numbers 16 residues from cysteine through phenylalanine. Of all the DNA, just the CDR3 is kept, 48 bases in frame from base 1. The library came from 5' RACE. This sample was sequenced with an Illumina HiSeq 2000. Template switching added a universal primer binding site, and the final cDNA carried a unique molecular identifier that allowed TCR cDNA molecules to be counted accurately. Specific primers in the conserved constant-segment region were used to synthesize first-strand cDNA for the TCR alpha and beta chains. To control for contamination, every cDNA library carried two barcodes: a SMART-Mk sample barcode plus Illumina barcodes. TruSeq adapter sequences along with Illumina sample barcodes were introduced in two successive PCR steps. Sequencing of the TCR alpha and beta cDNA libraries was done on the Illumina HiSeq platform using custom primers. The authors processed their data as follows. MiGEC processed the raw reads to extract unique molecular identifiers, while MiXCR was used to determine the CDR3 positions. For each individual, recombination models were inferred using an EM algorithm with the repgenHMM and IGoR tools. The tcR package in R was used for shared clonotype analysis, with sharing normalized by the product of cloneset sizes. To study raw recombination without the effects of thymic and clonal selection, out-of-frame nonproductive sequences were analyzed. TCRdb passed the public sequencing reads through fastp at Q25 and MiXCR, retaining productive beta sequences. For every CDR3 protein sequence, its rows merge into one entry that carries the most common genes and DNA. TCRdb, not the original authors, processed these V and J calls. Within this sample are about 500,000 distinct CDR3 sequences, with approximately 15% of them counted one time only. The ten largest clones capture approximately 0.9% of the sample.

The same data also contributed to another study, on yellow fever vaccine responses in identical twins. Per the second study: According to the authors, in identical twins the way T cells responded to vaccination appeared partly convergent and partly personalized. Focusing on identical twins, the study followed the T cell clones that responded to the vaccine, and did so with precision.

The specimen sequenced was CD4+ T cells sorted from blood. The V gene is TRBV6-1 and the J gene is TRBJ2-5, and 7 bases in between align with TRBD1. This TCR derives from a woman under 30 in good health. The CDR3 protein sequence reads: CASSEGVRQGKETQYF. Here is the DNA: TGTGCCAGCAGTGAAGGGGTACGACAGGGTAAAGAGACCCAGTACTTC.